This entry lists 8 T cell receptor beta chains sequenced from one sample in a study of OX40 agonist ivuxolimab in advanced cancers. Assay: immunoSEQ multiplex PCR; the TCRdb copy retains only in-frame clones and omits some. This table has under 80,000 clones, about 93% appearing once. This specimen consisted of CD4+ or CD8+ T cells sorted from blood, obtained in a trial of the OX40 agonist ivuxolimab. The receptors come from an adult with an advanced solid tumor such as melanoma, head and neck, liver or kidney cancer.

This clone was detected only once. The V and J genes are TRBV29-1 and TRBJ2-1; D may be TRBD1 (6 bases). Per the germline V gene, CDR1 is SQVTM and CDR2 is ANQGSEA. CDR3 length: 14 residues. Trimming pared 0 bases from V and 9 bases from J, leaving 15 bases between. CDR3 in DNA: TGCAGCGTTGAAGATGGGCTTAGGGGGATTGAGCAGTTCTTC. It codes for CSVEDGLRGIEQFF.

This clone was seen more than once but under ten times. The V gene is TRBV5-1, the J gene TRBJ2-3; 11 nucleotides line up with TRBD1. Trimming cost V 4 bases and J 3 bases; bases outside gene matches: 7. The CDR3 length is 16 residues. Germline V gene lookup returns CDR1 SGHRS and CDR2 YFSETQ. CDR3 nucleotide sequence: TGCGCCAGCAGCGACCTGGACAGGGGGCTAACAGATACGCAGTATTTT. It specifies CASSDLDRGLTDTQYF.

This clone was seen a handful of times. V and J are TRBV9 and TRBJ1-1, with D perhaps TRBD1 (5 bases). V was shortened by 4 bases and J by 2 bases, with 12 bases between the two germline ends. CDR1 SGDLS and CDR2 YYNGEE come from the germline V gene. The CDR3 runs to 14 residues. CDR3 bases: TGTGCCAGCAGCCCAGGGAGGGGAAACACTGAAGCTTTCTTT. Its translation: CASSPGRGNTEAFF.

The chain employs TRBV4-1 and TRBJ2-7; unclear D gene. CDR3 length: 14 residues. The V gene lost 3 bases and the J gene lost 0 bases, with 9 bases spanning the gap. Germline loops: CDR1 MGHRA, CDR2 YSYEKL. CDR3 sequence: CASSQVAPSYEQYF. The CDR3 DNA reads TGCGCCAGCAGCCAGGTGGCCCCCTCCTACGAGCAGTACTTC.

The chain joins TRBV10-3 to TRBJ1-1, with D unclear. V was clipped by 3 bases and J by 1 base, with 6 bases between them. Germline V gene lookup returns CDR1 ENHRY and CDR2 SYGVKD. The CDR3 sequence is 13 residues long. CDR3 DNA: TGTGCCATCAGTGATTCAGGGAACACTGAAGCTTTCTTT. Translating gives CAISDSGNTEAFF.

CDR3 coding DNA: TGTGCCAGCAGTGCGGCCGGGACAGGGGTGACCCAGTACTTC. Residues: CASSAAGTGVTQYF. The chain links TRBV6-1 to TRBJ2-5; 10 positions match TRBD1. The CDR3 totals 14 residues. The V segment lost 4 bases and the J segment 7 bases; nucleotides outside the gene matches: 6. Germline CDR1 and CDR2: MNHNS and SASEGT.

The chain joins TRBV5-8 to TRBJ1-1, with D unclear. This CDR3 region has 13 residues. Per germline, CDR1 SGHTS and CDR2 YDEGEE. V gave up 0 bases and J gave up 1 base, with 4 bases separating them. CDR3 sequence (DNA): TGTGCCAGCAGCTTGGGTCCGAACACTGAAGCTTTCTTT. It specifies CASSLGPNTEAFF.

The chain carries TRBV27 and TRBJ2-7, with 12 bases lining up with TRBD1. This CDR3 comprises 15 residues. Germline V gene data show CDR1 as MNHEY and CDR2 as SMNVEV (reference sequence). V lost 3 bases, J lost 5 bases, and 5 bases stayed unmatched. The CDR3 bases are TGTGCCAGCAGTTTCGCGGGACAGGGGGCCCACGAGCAGTACTTC. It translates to CASSFAGQGAHEQYF.